The present T cell receptor (beta chain) was sequenced within a study of cytotoxic CD8 clonotypes in ibrutinib-treated CLL. As for the study in general: Productive templates averaged around 250,000 per sample, and productive rearrangements 80,000 to 95,000. Findings and limits, study-wide: Sustained-remission and progressing patients diverged in sampling times. Baseline-level clonality went beyond age-matched healthy donors and moved in step with circulating CD8+ T-cell counts. Public clonotypes showed up rarely, and on treatment they shrank or held steady.

As for this clone: The antigen is not known.

The CDR3 extends over 16 amino acids. CDR1 is SEHNR, CDR2 FQNEAQ, per germline (reference sequence). V shed 3 bases and J 9 bases; nucleotides not matched to a gene: 17. Method: immunoSEQ multiplex PCR; TCRdb's copy keeps in-frame clones and lacks some. Of roughly 200,000 clones listed, about four fifths are singletons. The sequence derives from a human donor with chronic lymphocytic leukemia. The sample was PBMCs, taken after 12 months of ibrutinib treatment. The chain has TRBV7-9 and TRBJ2-7, with 7 bases matching TRBD2. CDR3 nucleotides: TGTGCCAGCAGCTTGGGGGAGGGCGGAACCTACGAGCGGCAGTACTTC. This encodes CASSLGEGGTYERQYF.